This T cell receptor (beta chain) was sequenced in a study of blood T cell repertoires in COVID-19. Turning to the study itself: From the United States, Italy and Spain came samples of acute and convalescent COVID-19.

While infection was still active, Seattle patients were enrolled and then followed longitudinally. The germline V and J ends were trimmed by 0 bases and 6 bases, with 15 bases remaining between them. Germline CDR1 is SGHDN and CDR2 is FVKESK. The CDR3 has 15 amino acids. Only in-frame clones appear in the TCRdb table, and some are missing; sequencing was by immunoSEQ multiplex PCR. The sample holds 300,000 to 400,000 clones, 88% seen once. The chain uses TRBV14 and TRBJ2-7; tentative D call: TRBD1 (5 bases). Sequenced material: peripheral blood. The receptor's source is an older woman with COVID-19, enrolled during active disease. The CDR3 DNA is TGTGCCAGCAGCCAAGAAATCTTTGGGGCTTCCGAGCAGTACTTC. Protein sequence: CASSQEIFGASEQYF.